This T cell receptor beta chain was observed in a study of cytomegalovirus exposure and HLA in healthy donors. Findings of the study overall: Analyses of presence and absence presupposed an approximately uniform sequencing depth across donors.

Per germline, CDR1 SGDLS and CDR2 YYNGEE. Trimming shortened V by 0 bases and J by 9 bases, and 7 bases separated the two germline ends. The CDR3 consists of 12 residues. In the PCR, 60 Vbeta and 13 Jbeta primers were used. TCRdb's table, derived via immunoSEQ multiplex PCR, lists solely in-frame clones and lacks some. The sample comprises approximately 82,000 clones, about a tenth of which are singletons, and almost 25% rests with the top ten. This clone was counted only a few times. The antigen remains undetermined. The chain recombines TRBV9 with TRBJ1-5; no clear D. The sample taken for sequencing was PBMCs. The clonotype comes from a man aged 60 to 75 in good health and CMV-seropositive. The CDR3 protein is CASSVGEGPQHF. As DNA, the CDR3 is TGTGCCAGCAGCGTAGGCGAGGGGCCCCAGCATTTT.